This entry lists 26 T cell receptor beta chains sequenced from one sample in a study of cytomegalovirus exposure and HLA in healthy donors. PCR employed 60 Vbeta and 13 Jbeta primers. Sequenced by immunoSEQ multiplex PCR; TCRdb stores in-frame clones only, minus some. The sample shows 130,000 or so clones, around four fifths of them seen only once. The sequencing input was PBMCs. These receptors came from a woman aged 40 to 50 in good health and CMV-seropositive.

This clone has only a few counts. The chain's CDR3 is CASISSSDGDDRELFF. Here the CDR3 DNA reads TGTGCCAGCATCTCCTCTAGCGACGGGGATGACCGGGAGCTGTTTTTT. The chain joins TRBV28 to TRBJ2-2, with D perhaps matching TRBD2 (6 bases). The CDR3 spans 16 residues. The V end lost 7 bases, the J end lost 9 bases, and 24 bases lay between the germline ends. Germline CDR1 reads MDHEN; CDR2 reads SYDVKM.

The V call is TRBV19, the J call TRBJ1-4; D not certain. This CDR3 has 13 residues. Germline assignment: CDR1 LNHDA and CDR2 SQIVND (reference sequence). Trimming took off 5 bases at V and 8 bases at J, with 12 bases between the two ends. CDR3 residues: CASSPTGGEKLFF. Written as DNA, the CDR3 is TGTGCCAGTAGTCCGACCGGCGGGGAAAAACTGTTTTTT.

The chain recombines TRBV28 with TRBJ2-2; D possibly corresponds to TRBD2 (5 bases). The CDR3 runs 16 residues. Trimming left V 3 bases short and J 3 bases short, with 14 bases between. Germline assignment: CDR1 MDHEN and CDR2 SYDVKM. CDR3 in DNA: TGTGCCAGCAGTTTGTCCGGGATCCCTCACACCGGGGAGCTGTTTTTT. Residues: CASSLSGIPHTGELFF.

The rearrangement uses TRBV11-2 and TRBJ2-7; the D is unclear. The CDR3 covers 15 residues. Looked up from germline, CDR1 is SGHAT and CDR2 is FQNNGV. Deletions cut 5 bases from V and 5 bases from J, with 19 bases between. This chain's CDR3 is CASSQLLSAANEQYF. The CDR3 DNA is TGTGCCAGCAGCCAATTACTCTCCGCGGCCAACGAGCAGTACTTC. The full variable domain, with the rest looked up from reference TRBV11-2 and TRBJ2-7, is EAGVAQSPRYKIIEKRQSVAFWCNPISGHATLYWYQQILGQGPKLLIQFQNNGVVDDSQLPKDRFSAERLKGVDSTLKIQPAKLEDSAVYLCASSQLLSAANEQYFGPGTRLTVT.

Note on this clone: Its ends do not fully match the called genes, so a read error is possible. The chain has TRBV5-1 and TRBJ2-2, with D perhaps TRBD1 (7 bases). Germline V gene data show CDR1 as SGHRS and CDR2 as YFSETQ. CDR3 length equals 14 residues. The CDR3 reads CASSSGTVAGGLFF. CDR3 in DNA: TGCGCCAGCAGCTCCGGGACAGTAGCCGGGGGGCTGTTTTTT. The full variable domain, completed using reference TRBV5-1 and TRBJ2-2, is KAGVTQTPRYLIKTRGQQVTLSCSPISGHRSVSWYQQTPGQGLQFLFEYFSETQRNKGNFPGRFSGRQFSNSRSEMNVSTLELGDSALYLCASSSGTVAGGLFFGEGSRLTVL.

The chain recombines TRBV28 with TRBJ1-1, with D perhaps TRBD1 (5 bases). Germline CDR1 reads MDHEN; CDR2 reads SYDVKM. The length of the CDR3 is 16 residues. V shed 3 bases and J shed 5 bases, with 19 bases lying between them. For the CDR3, the DNA is TGTGCCAGCAGTTTTGAATTCTCCGCCGGGGGAACTGAAGCTTTCTTT. It is translated as CASSFEFSAGGTEAFF.

The rearrangement links TRBV2 to TRBJ1-1; D gene unclear. The germline V gene encodes CDR1 SNHLY and CDR2 FYNNEI. The CDR3 runs 14 residues. V lost 2 bases and J lost 3, with 10 bases in between. CDR3: CASSEYVRDTEAFF. CDR3 in DNA: TGTGCCAGCAGTGAATACGTTCGAGACACTGAAGCTTTCTTT.

This chain joins TRBV5-8 and TRBJ2-1; 8 positions agree with TRBD2. CDR1 SGHTS and CDR2 YDEGEE come from the germline V gene. Trimming removed 4 bases from V and 10 bases from J; junction bases left unmatched: 10. The CDR3 consists of 14 residues. The CDR3 here is CASSGAGTRGEQFF. CDR3 sequence (DNA): TGTGCCAGCAGCGGAGCCGGGACTAGGGGCGAGCAGTTCTTC.

The rearrangement joins TRBV7-2 to TRBJ2-2; D unclear. Per germline, CDR1 SGHTA and CDR2 FQGNSA. The V and J ends lost 5 bases and 0 bases respectively, with 16 bases between them. CDR3 length equals 17 residues. CDR3 protein: CASSPLGRDSNTGELFF. The CDR3 DNA follows: TGTGCCAGCAGCCCCTTAGGCCGAGACTCGAACACCGGGGAGCTGTTTTTT.

This clone appeared a single time. The chain combines TRBV7-3 with TRBJ2-2; 15 bases map to TRBD2. Germline V lookup: CDR1 SGHTA, CDR2 FQGTGA. J gave up 8 bases and V 0 bases, and 13 bases lay outside the gene matches. The CDR3 covers 20 residues. CDR3: CASSLTTLAGTSGRTGELFF. The DNA for the CDR3 is TGTGCCAGCAGCTTAACGACACTCGCCGGGACTAGCGGGAGGACAGGGGAGCTGTTTTTT.

This rearrangement joins TRBV4-3 to TRBJ2-1, with 8 bases lining up with TRBD2. J lost 2 bases, V lost 3 bases, and 6 bases had no gene match. Per the germline V gene, CDR1 is LGHNA and CDR2 is YSLEER. The CDR3 has 16 amino acids. The DNA of the CDR3 is TGCGCCAGCAGCCACCGGGGGGGCGGGACCTACAATGAGCAGTTCTTC. This gives the protein CASSHRGGGTYNEQFF.

V is TRBV7-2 and J is TRBJ2-1; 11 nucleotides align to TRBD2. Germline values: CDR1 SGHTA, CDR2 FQGNSA. The J segment lost 11 bases and the V segment lost 5 bases, leaving 5 bases of the junction unmatched. CDR3 size: 13 residues. For the CDR3, the DNA is TGTGCCAGCAGCGAAGGGACTAGCGGAAAGCAGTTCTTC. This encodes CASSEGTSGKQFF.

This chain uses TRBV7-8 with TRBJ2-7, with 10 bases aligning to TRBD2. Per the germline V gene, CDR1 is SGHVS and CDR2 is FQNEAQ. The CDR3 has 19 amino acids. V trimming: 5 bases; J trimming: 0 bases; junction bases outside the gene matches: 16. The CDR3 protein is CASSIRVSSGGPSSYEQYF. The CDR3 nucleotides are TGTGCCAGCAGCATTAGGGTCAGTAGCGGGGGGCCAAGCTCCTACGAGCAGTACTTC.

A word on this clone: The same CDR3 is also encoded by other DNA sequences in this sample. The chain links TRBV4-2 to TRBJ2-7; TRBD2 agrees at 14 bases. Germline CDR1 and CDR2: LGHNA and YNFKEQ. There are 18 residues in the CDR3. V was clipped by 4 bases and J by 2 bases; unmatched bases: 10. The CDR3 here is CASSPLSGTSGGAYEQYF. The CDR3 DNA reads TGTGCCAGCAGCCCGCTCTCCGGGACTAGCGGGGGAGCCTACGAGCAGTACTTC.

The chain employs TRBV27 and TRBJ1-6; D unclear. V was cut by 6 bases and J by 10 bases, with 25 bases left in between. CDR3 length: 17 amino acids. In germline, CDR1 is MNHEY, CDR2 SMNVEV (reference sequence). The CDR3 loop is CASSTTGITLSGSPLHF. The CDR3 DNA sequence: TGTGCCAGCAGCACTACCGGGATCACCTTGTCGGGGTCACCCCTCCACTTT.

The chain links TRBV6-4 to TRBJ2-2, with TRBD2 matching 12 bases. There are 17 residues in the CDR3. The junction had 5 bases not matched to a gene; V was cut back by 4 bases and J by 2 bases. CDR1 is MRHNA and CDR2 is SNTAGT in the germline V gene. The CDR3 nucleotides read TGTGCCAGCAGTGTACTAGCGGGGGGCTCCAACACCGGGGAGCTGTTTTTT. It specifies CASSVLAGGSNTGELFF.

The chain combines TRBV27 with TRBJ1-6; 9 positions agree with TRBD1. V lost 2 bases and J lost 9; bases outside the gene matches: 8. The CDR3 runs 16 residues. Germline V lookup: CDR1 MNHEY, CDR2 SMNVEV (reference sequence). CDR3 residues: CASSLELGTGISPLHF. CDR3 in DNA: TGTGCCAGCAGTTTAGAACTAGGGACAGGGATTTCACCCCTCCACTTT.

The rearrangement links TRBV7-2 to TRBJ1-2; D not resolved. V lost 1 base to trimming and J lost 8 bases, with 14 bases between them. In germline, CDR1 is SGHTA, CDR2 FQGNSA. This CDR3 spans 14 amino acids. CDR3 DNA: TGTGCCAGCAGCTTAGATGGAACAGCGGGCGGCTACACCTTC. Translated, it gives CASSLDGTAGGYTF.

This chain links TRBV29-1 with TRBJ2-7; D remains unclear. The CDR3 has 11 amino acids. Germline values: CDR1 SQVTM, CDR2 ANQGSEA. Trimming cost V 3 bases and J 6 bases, with 9 bases left between them. The CDR3 DNA sequence: TGCAGCGTTGAGTTACGCGGCGAGCAGTACTTC. Amino acid sequence: CSVELRGEQYF.

The V and J genes are TRBV4-2 and TRBJ2-1; 8 positions match TRBD1. With 4 bases clipped from V and 8 bases from J, the junction kept 10 bases outside the gene matches. Germline-derived CDR1 and CDR2 are LGHNA and YNFKEQ. This CDR3 has 15 residues. This chain's CDR3 is CASSRGQGAGDEQFF. In DNA form, the CDR3 reads TGTGCCAGCAGCCGCGGACAGGGAGCGGGCGATGAGCAGTTCTTC.

The chain employs TRBV13 and TRBJ1-6, with TRBD1 matching 9 bases. The germline CDR1 and CDR2 sequences are PRHDT and FYEKMQ (reference sequence). Losses at the gene ends were 1 base for V and 6 bases for J; bases not matched to a gene: 13. The CDR3 extends over 19 amino acids. The CDR3 bases are TGTGCCAGCAGCTTAGACCCCTTCAACAGGGGGCGAAGTAATTCACCCCTCCACTTT. It codes for CASSLDPFNRGRSNSPLHF.

This chain uses TRBV2 with TRBJ1-4; possible D gene TRBD1, 6 bases. This CDR3 has 15 residues. The V gene lost 7 bases and the J gene lost 3 bases, with 15 bases spanning the gap. Germline-derived CDR1 and CDR2 are SNHLY and FYNNEI. CDR3 protein: CASTYSGTSNEKLFF. The DNA for the CDR3 is TGTGCCAGCACCTACTCCGGGACATCTAATGAAAAACTGTTTTTT.

This sequence joins TRBV5-1 and TRBJ2-6; maybe TRBD1 (6 bases). There are 18 residues in the CDR3. Germline assignment: CDR1 SGHRS and CDR2 YFSETQ. V shed 4 bases and J shed 0 bases, with 17 bases lying between them. The CDR3 protein is CASSAHRDLLSGANVLTF. In DNA form, the CDR3 reads TGCGCCAGCAGCGCACACAGGGACCTCCTCTCTGGGGCCAACGTCCTGACTTTC. Combining the CDR3 with reference TRBV5-1 and TRBJ2-6 gives the whole variable domain KAGVTQTPRYLIKTRGQQVTLSCSPISGHRSVSWYQQTPGQGLQFLFEYFSETQRNKGNFPGRFSGRQFSNSRSEMNVSTLELGDSALYLCASSAHRDLLSGANVLTFGAGSRLTVL.

The J gene is TRBJ1-1, the V gene TRBV2; no clear D gene. V lost 2 bases to trimming and J lost 1 base, with 2 bases between them. From germline, CDR1 is SNHLY and CDR2 FYNNEI. The CDR3 loop spans 12 amino acids. In nucleotides, the CDR3 is TGTGCCAGCAGTGAACGGAACACTGAAGCTTTCTTT. This encodes CASSERNTEAFF.

J is TRBJ1-4 and V is TRBV4-3; D possibly corresponds to TRBD1 (5 bases). CDR3 length: 15 amino acids. Deletions cut 0 bases from V and 0 bases from J, with 5 bases between. In germline, CDR1 is LGHNA, CDR2 YSLEER. The CDR3: CASSQDRATNEKLFF. CDR3 sequence (DNA): TGCGCCAGCAGCCAAGACAGGGCAACTAATGAAAAACTGTTTTTT.

This chain links TRBV28 with TRBJ1-2, with a tentative D call TRBD1 (6 bases). Germline lookup yields CDR1 MDHEN and CDR2 SYDVKM. The CDR3 spans 12 residues. Trimming stripped 3 bases from V and 8 bases from J, with 10 bases between. The CDR3: CASSFYREGYTF. For the CDR3, the DNA is TGTGCCAGCAGTTTTTACAGGGAGGGCTACACCTTC.